Here is one T cell receptor (beta chain) with its context. The specificity of this receptor is unknown. Base qualities are not recorded, but no much larger clone differs from it by a single base. The germline V gene provides CDR1 ENHRY and CDR2 SYGVKD. Counted from cysteine to phenylalanine, this CDR3 has 14 amino acids. Of the read, only the CDR3 DNA is kept; its 42 bases are in frame from base 1. V is clipped by 8 bases and J by 2 bases, and the sequence between their germline boundaries is 16 bases long. The intended sense of this specimen's time point label: about 28 days (+/-7) after the second vaccine dose. AZD1222 recipients with second doses at about 4 weeks or about 12 weeks were pooled, because spike-specific TCR depth and breadth did not differ between schedules. Vaccinee samples were obtained from the UK trials COV001 and COV002, which included a single-blind randomized controlled phase 2/3 trial of AZD1222 (ChAdOx1 nCoV-19) in healthy adults. For TCRbeta chain sequencing, PBMC samples were collected from trial participants at day 0 and at day 28 after the second dose.

The data originate from a study of T cell responses to AZD1222 COVID-19 vaccine (dated by TCRdb to the early 2020s). Background for the entire study: A total of more than 230 trial participants underwent TCR sequencing, of whom 207 had received two doses of AZD1222 and some 25 had received two doses of the MenACWY control vaccine. Trial participants were enrolled into age subgroups of 18-55, 56-69 and 70-plus years, which contained around 150, 29 and 61 TCR-sequenced participants, respectively.

The paper as a whole reports these results and caveats: A significant rise in spike-specific TCR breadth and depth was observed after two AZD1222 doses relative to day 0 and relative to MenACWY recipients. Because no day 14 peak-response samples were available, repertoires were characterized only after the peak T cell response. In the small 56-69-year group, the increase in depth fell short of significance, most likely because of low power. Most participants were white British and females outnumbered males, and the authors suggested that clonal diversity may have been underestimated. The vaccine-associated CD4 TCRs covered the entire spike protein, and the dominant responses fell in regions 160-218 and 743-854. Reportedly, close to half of the unique spike-specific TCRs recognized epitopes lying outside the regions that are mutated in the B.1.351 and B.1.1.7 variants. Conclusions about previously exposed vaccinees are limited, since just a handful of AZD1222 recipients were seropositive for SARS-CoV-2 at baseline.

The CDR3 regions of human TCRbeta chains were subjected to immunosequencing. Per the source publication's procedure: TCRs in the repertoires were matched against a reference library of SARS-CoV-2-specific TCRs that had been generated with the MIRA antigen-specificity platform. Breadth was defined as the fraction of unique TCRs that were SARS-CoV-2-associated. Depth was defined as the fraction of total T cells that were SARS-CoV-2-associated. Using the MIRA data, every spike-specific TCR was mapped to the spike region that the TCR reacted to and assigned to either a CD4 or a CD8 class. Log10-transformed breadth and depth values were compared by one-way ANOVA with Sidak's multiple comparisons tests. The table was pulled from immuneACCESS by TCRdb, which kept in-frame rearrangements only. Such tables lose some clones; where checked, under half of the loss comes from unresolved V genes, and the rest has no known cause. That table is the source of V, J and clone size, and D and trimming were worked out from the DNA. The sample data list about 180,000 clones, and 88% of these were observed just once. The ten largest account for under 14% of the sample.

The sample was peripheral blood, taken 28 days after the second AZD1222 dose. The sequence was obtained from an adult who received the AZD1222 COVID-19 vaccine. The rearranged chain carries TRBV10-3 and TRBJ2-7; the D region possibly corresponds to TRBD2 (7 bases align). The CDR3 is CAIAKGGAAYEQYF. The DNA is TGTGCCATCGCGAAAGGGGGGGCCGCCTACGAGCAGTACTTC.